These T cell receptor beta chains were read from a single sample in a study of blood T cell repertoires in COVID-19. This table comes from immunoSEQ multiplex PCR, and its TCRdb copy is limited to in-frame clones, with some not included. The data contain 150,000 to 200,000 clones, 90% of them singletons. The sequenced sample consisted of peripheral blood. These receptors originate from a middle-aged man with acute or convalescent COVID-19. The CDR3 runs from the conserved cysteine through the conserved F or W. A D gene is named only where the DNA matches it firmly. Not all rows give a size; the values are once, few, many and, for expanded clones, a class.

J gene,V gene,D gene,clone size,CDR3 protein,CDR3 DNA
TRBJ2-3,TRBV9,.,.,CASSGRLGAFDTQYF,TGTGCCAGCAGCGGCCGTCTGGGGGCTTTTGATACGCAGTATTTT
TRBJ1-2,TRBV5-1,TRBD1,.,CASRPSGQGSGYTF,TGCGCCAGCAGGCCTTCGGGACAGGGAAGCGGCTACACCTTC
TRBJ2-3,TRBV27,.,.,CASSLYGGDTQYF,TGTGCCAGCAGTTTATACGGGGGTGATACGCAGTATTTT
TRBJ1-2,TRBV4-1,TRBD1,.,CASSPTEFRGLWGYTF,TGCGCCAGCAGCCCAACGGAGTTCAGGGGGCTCTGGGGCTACACCTTC
TRBJ2-2,TRBV7-8,.,.,CASSLVATGELFF,TGTGCCAGCAGCTTAGTGGCCACCGGGGAGCTGTTTTTT
TRBJ1-2,TRBV21-1,.,.,CASSTYRESEGYTF,TGTGCCAGCAGCACATACAGGGAATCGGAGGGCTACACCTTC
TRBJ2-4,TRBV28,.,.,CASSSRDNGNIQYF,TGTGCCAGCAGTTCCCGGGACAATGGAAACATTCAGTACTTC
TRBJ2-1,TRBV28,TRBD2,.,CASSPSSGRLNEQFF,TGTGCCAGCAGTCCCTCTAGCGGGAGATTAAATGAGCAGTTCTTC
TRBJ1-5,TRBV30,.,.,CAWSVRGASNQPQHF,TGTGCCTGGAGTGTTCGGGGGGCTAGCAATCAGCCCCAGCATTTT
TRBJ1-2,TRBV28,TRBD1,.,CASSLGHRGLGYTF,TGTGCCAGCAGCCTAGGGCACAGGGGTCTTGGCTACACCTTC
TRBJ2-7,TRBV27,.,.,CASSSSGEQYF,TGTGCCAGCAGTTCCTCGGGGGAGCAGTACTTC
TRBJ1-5,TRBV4-2,TRBD1,.,CASSQGGQGERSNNQPQHF,TGTGCCAGCAGCCAAGGGGGACAGGGGGAGCGGAGCAACAATCAGCCCCAGCATTTT
TRBJ2-2,TRBV19,TRBD1,.,CASSITQGSTGELFF,TGTGCCAGTAGTATAACACAGGGGAGCACCGGGGAGCTGTTTTTT
TRBJ2-3,TRBV3-1/TRBV3-2,TRBD2,.,CASRASGGAADTQYF,TGTGCCAGCAGAGCTAGCGGGGGGGCCGCAGATACGCAGTATTTT
TRBJ1-1,TRBV6-2/TRBV6-3,.,.,CASSSGLYRGTEAFF,TGTGCCAGCAGTAGCGGACTTTACCGTGGCACTGAAGCTTTCTTT
TRBJ2-1,TRBV18,TRBD2,.,CASSRGLAGDFDEQFF,TGTGCCAGCTCACGGGGACTAGCGGGAGATTTCGATGAGCAGTTCTTC
TRBJ2-2,TRBV28,TRBD1,.,CASRIDRGVTGELFF,TGTGCCAGCAGGATCGACAGGGGCGTCACCGGGGAGCTGTTTTTT
TRBJ2-1,TRBV28,TRBD2,.,CASSNSGDSYNEQFF,TGTGCCAGCAGCAACAGCGGGGACTCCTACAATGAGCAGTTCTTC
TRBJ2-3,TRBV4-1,TRBD1,.,CASSQEGQGAYTQYF,TGCGCCAGCAGCCAAGAAGGACAGGGGGCTTATACGCAGTATTTT
TRBJ1-6,TRBV28,.,.,CASAGQVSYNSPLHF,TGTGCCAGCGCGGGGCAGGTATCCTATAATTCACCCCTCCACTTT
TRBJ1-2,TRBV2,.,.,CASRGEGNYGYTF,TGTGCCAGCAGGGGTGAGGGTAACTATGGCTACACCTTC
TRBJ2-5,TRBV5-1,TRBD2,.,CASSSTLAGVQETQYF,TGCGCCAGCAGCTCGACACTAGCGGGGGTTCAAGAGACCCAGTACTTC
TRBJ2-2,TRBV5-1,.,.,CASSLQQGSTGELFF,TGCGCCAGCAGCTTACAACAGGGATCCACCGGGGAGCTGTTTTTT
TRBJ1-1,TRBV23-1,TRBD1,once,CASSQSETGDMNTEAFF,TGCGCCAGCAGTCAATCGGAGACAGGGGATATGAACACTGAAGCTTTCTTT